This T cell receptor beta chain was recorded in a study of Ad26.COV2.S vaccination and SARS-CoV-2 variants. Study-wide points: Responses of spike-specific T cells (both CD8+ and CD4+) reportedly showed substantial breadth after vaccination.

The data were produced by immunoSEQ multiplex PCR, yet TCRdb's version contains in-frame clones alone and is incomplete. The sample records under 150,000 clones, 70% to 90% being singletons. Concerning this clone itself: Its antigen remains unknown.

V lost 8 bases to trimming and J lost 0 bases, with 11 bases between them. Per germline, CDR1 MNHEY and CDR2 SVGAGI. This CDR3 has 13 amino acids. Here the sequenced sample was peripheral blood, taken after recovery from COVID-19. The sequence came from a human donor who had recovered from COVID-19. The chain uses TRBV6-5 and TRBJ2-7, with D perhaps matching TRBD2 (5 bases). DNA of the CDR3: TGTGCCAGCGCCCCGGGGAGCTCCTACGAGCAGTACTTC. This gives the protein CASAPGSSYEQYF.